This TCR beta chain was recorded in a study of identical twins. Study-wide results and caveats: Insertions ran lower in abundant cord blood beta clonotypes, though not in memory repertoires. Low generation-probability sequences were in excess among twin-shared out-of-frame alpha sequences. Cross-sectional statistics underpinned the conclusions; the same donors were not followed.

cDNA carried unique molecular identifiers, and a universal primer site was added by template switching. One entry per CDR3 protein results from TCRdb running MiXCR on the 5' RACE reads. Of about 660,000 distinct CDR3 sequences listed, approximately 9% are singletons. The V end was cut by 1 base, the J end by 1 base, with 13 bases between. Germline V gene data show CDR1 as DFQATT and CDR2 as SNEGSKA (reference sequence). CDR3 length: 15 residues. Of note for this clonotype: What it binds is not known.

The data were also submitted as part of a second study, on yellow fever vaccine responses in identical twins.

The J gene is TRBJ1-1, the V gene TRBV20-1; possibly TRBD1 for D (6 bases). Sequences were obtained from PBMCs. The clonotype comes from a woman aged 18 to 35 in good health. The CDR3 loop is CSARAVTGPNTEAFF. In nucleotides, the CDR3 is TGCAGTGCTAGAGCCGTGACAGGACCGAACACTGAAGCTTTCTTT.